This T cell receptor beta chain derives from a study of control samples from healthy donors and cancer patients. Germline V gene data show CDR1 as LNHDA and CDR2 as SQIVND (reference sequence). The CDR3 extends over 15 amino acids. Trimming left V 4 bases short and J 4 bases short, with 11 bases between. The data were produced by immunoSEQ multiplex PCR, yet TCRdb's version contains in-frame clones alone and is incomplete. The data show under 150,000 clones, around 87% seen once. This chain uses TRBV19 with TRBJ2-6; D might be TRBD1 (6 bases). The origin of this receptor is a man aged 55 to 69 in good health. What was sequenced was blood. CDR3 sequence: CASSKTGSGANVLTF. The CDR3 bases are TGTGCCAGTAGTAAGACAGGTTCGGGGGCCAACGTCCTGACTTTC.